One sample yielded the 21 T cell receptor beta chains listed below, sequenced in a study of cytomegalovirus exposure and HLA in healthy donors. It was with 60 Vbeta and 13 Jbeta primers that the PCR ran. Clones were sequenced by immunoSEQ multiplex PCR, and TCRdb holds only the in-frame ones, with some missing. The sample has 150,000 to 200,000 clones, about three quarters seen once. The sequencing input was PBMCs. The receptor set was obtained from a man aged 30-40 years in good health and CMV-seropositive.

The chain employs TRBV11-2 and TRBJ2-7; D is possibly TRBD1 (6 bases). The CDR3 runs to 16 residues. Trimming stripped 1 base from V and 2 bases from J, with 15 bases between. Per the germline V gene, CDR1 is SGHAT and CDR2 is FQNNGV. The CDR3 sequence: CASSLVGGVTPYEQYF. The CDR3 DNA sequence: TGTGCCAGCAGCTTAGTAGGGGGAGTCACCCCCTACGAGCAGTACTTC.

The chain uses TRBV11-2 and TRBJ2-2; 10 nucleotides agree with TRBD2. V was clipped by 5 bases and J by 0 bases; unmatched bases: 3. CDR3 length: 16 amino acids. The germline V gene encodes CDR1 SGHAT and CDR2 FQNNGV. The CDR3 protein is CASSLLAGSNTGELFF. CDR3 DNA: TGTGCCAGCAGCCTACTAGCGGGATCGAACACCGGGGAGCTGTTTTTT.

This chain joins TRBV11-2 and TRBJ1-2, with TRBD1 matching over 8 bases. Germline lookup yields CDR1 SGHAT and CDR2 FQNNGV. The CDR3 consists of 16 residues. With V trimmed by 5 bases and J by 8 bases, 16 bases remained unmatched. The CDR3 region is CASSLDRVRAGLGYTF. The DNA of the CDR3 is TGTGCCAGCAGCCTGGACAGGGTACGGGCAGGCTTGGGCTACACCTTC.

The chain couples TRBV28 to TRBJ2-7; a possible D gene is TRBD2 (5 bases). The CDR3 length is 16 residues. The germline V gene has CDR1 MDHEN and CDR2 SYDVKM. Trimming left V 3 bases short and J 7 bases short, with 22 bases between. The CDR3 DNA sequence: TGTGCCAGCAGTTTTTTGGAATTGGCGGCCGGGGTGGAGCAGTACTTC. Translation: CASSFLELAAGVEQYF.

V usage is TRBV7-9 and J usage is TRBJ2-1; no definite D call. The germline gives CDR1 SEHNR, CDR2 FQNEAQ (reference sequence). V lost 5 bases and J lost 5, with 4 bases in between. The CDR3 loop spans 11 amino acids. CDR3 coding DNA: TGTGCCAGCAGCCTAAACAATGAGCAGTTCTTC. This translates into CASSLNNEQFF. The variable domain in full, with the rest retrieved from reference TRBV7-9 and TRBJ2-1, is DTGVSQNPRHKITKRGQNVTFRCDPISEHNRLYWYRQTLGQGPEFLTYFQNEAQLEKSRLLSDRFSAERPKGSFSTLEIQRTEQGDSAMYLCASSLNNEQFFGPGTRLTVL.

The CDR3 loop reads CASSFYGREDYEQYF. The CDR3 DNA follows: TGTGCCAGCAGCTTCTACGGCAGGGAGGACTACGAGCAGTACTTC. This chain links TRBV7-9 with TRBJ2-7; D is possibly TRBD2 (6 bases). The CDR3 is 15 residues long. Looked up from germline, CDR1 is SEHNR and CDR2 is FQNEAQ (reference sequence). Trimming pared 3 bases from V and 3 bases from J, leaving 15 bases between. Full variable domain (outside the CDR3, taken from reference TRBV7-9 and TRBJ2-7): DTGVSQNPRHKITKRGQNVTFRCDPISEHNRLYWYRQTLGQGPEFLTYFQNEAQLEKSRLLSDRFSAERPKGSFSTLEIQRTEQGDSAMYLCASSFYGREDYEQYFGPGTRLTVT.

J is TRBJ2-7 and V is TRBV28; 7 nucleotides line up with TRBD2. Trimming removed 3 bases from V and 2 bases from J; junction bases left unmatched: 7. The length of the CDR3 is 15 residues. Germline V gene lookup returns CDR1 MDHEN and CDR2 SYDVKM. CDR3 in amino acids: CASSLDRAGAYEQYF. In DNA form, the CDR3 reads TGTGCCAGCAGTTTGGACCGGGCGGGAGCCTACGAGCAGTACTTC.

The chain recombines TRBV18 with TRBJ2-1; TRBD2 might be the D (5 bases). The CDR3 runs to 11 residues. With 6 bases removed from V and 9 bases from J, the gap between germline ends came to 9 bases. Germline CDR1 reads KGHSH; CDR2 reads LQKENI. CDR3 loop: CASSPEGEQFF. Written as DNA, the CDR3 is TGTGCCAGCTCCCCAGAGGGTGAGCAGTTCTTC.

This chain joins TRBV30 and TRBJ1-3; TRBD1 agrees at 8 bases. CDR1 is GTSNPN and CDR2 is SVGIG in the germline V gene (reference sequence). V dropped 4 bases and J dropped 6; count of bases not matched to a gene: 2. CDR3 length equals 12 residues. The CDR3 sequence: CAWNRGENTIYF. Written as DNA, the CDR3 is TGTGCCTGGAACAGGGGGGAAAACACCATATATTTT.

The gene calls are TRBV18 and TRBJ1-1, with a weak D call TRBD1 (6 bases). CDR1 and CDR2 from the germline V gene are KGHSH and LQKENI. The CDR3 loop spans 15 amino acids. Between the trimmed V and J ends, which lost 3 bases and 4 bases, there was a span of 15 bases. CDR3 DNA: TGTGCCAGCTCACCGGGGGTGGAAGGGGGCACTGAAGCTTTCTTT. It yields the protein CASSPGVEGGTEAFF.

This clone was counted only a few times. The chain employs TRBV5-1 and TRBJ1-1, with D maybe TRBD1 (5 bases). V gave up 4 bases and J gave up 1 base, with 8 bases separating them. Looked up from germline, CDR1 is SGHRS and CDR2 is YFSETQ. The CDR3 length is 13 residues. The CDR3 sequence: CASSPGQNTEAFF. For the CDR3, the DNA is TGCGCCAGCAGCCCAGGACAGAACACTGAAGCTTTCTTT. The full variable domain, completed using reference TRBV5-1 and TRBJ1-1, is KAGVTQTPRYLIKTRGQQVTLSCSPISGHRSVSWYQQTPGQGLQFLFEYFSETQRNKGNFPGRFSGRQFSNSRSEMNVSTLELGDSALYLCASSPGQNTEAFFGQGTRLTVV.

The V and J genes are TRBV5-1 and TRBJ2-1, with 12 bases identical to TRBD2. The CDR3 is 17 residues long. V shed 0 bases, J shed 3 bases, and the junction held 4 bases outside the gene matches. Germline V gene data show CDR1 as SGHRS and CDR2 as YFSETQ. CDR3 in DNA: TGCGCCAGCAGCTTGGTAGTGACTAGCGGGAGCTACAATGAGCAGTTCTTC. It translates to CASSLVVTSGSYNEQFF.

The chain recombines TRBV5-1 with TRBJ2-7; TRBD1 matches 8 bases. This CDR3 spans 17 amino acids. The junction had 13 bases not matched to a gene; V was cut back by 3 bases and J by 2 bases. CDR1 SGHRS and CDR2 YFSETQ come from the germline V gene. CDR3 sequence (DNA): TGCGCCAGCAGCTGGACCCCCCCCGGGACAGGCCCCTACGAGCAGTACTTC. Translating it yields CASSWTPPGTGPYEQYF.

The genes are TRBV7-3 and TRBJ2-2; 8 nucleotides align to TRBD2. Germline CDR1 SGHTA, CDR2 FQGTGA. Trimming at V came to 4 bases and at J to 0 bases, leaving 4 bases not matched to a gene. The CDR3 covers 16 residues. This CDR3 reads CASSYSGGANTGELFF. The CDR3 nucleotides read TGTGCCAGCAGCTATTCGGGAGGGGCGAACACCGGGGAGCTGTTTTTT. Complete variable domain (other parts from reference TRBV7-3 and TRBJ2-2): GAGVSQTPSNKVTEKGKYVELRCDPISGHTALYWYRQSLGQGPEFLIYFQGTGAADDSGLPNDRFFAVRPEGSVSTLKIQRTERGDSAVYLCASSYSGGANTGELFFGEGSRLTVL.

The chain joins TRBV15 to TRBJ2-5; TRBD1 aligns across 11 bases. Germline V gene sequence: CDR1 LNHNV, CDR2 YYDKDF (reference sequence). CDR3 length equals 14 residues. Trimming cost V 3 bases and J 4 bases; bases outside gene matches: 1. The CDR3 DNA is TGTGCCACCAGCAGGGACAGGGGGCTAGAGACCCAGTACTTC. This translates into CATSRDRGLETQYF.

The table lists this clone with a few counts. This chain connects TRBV29-1 to TRBJ2-2; a weak D match, TRBD1 (6 bases). The CDR3 totals 13 residues. Trimming cost V 3 bases and J 7 bases, with 12 bases left between them. Germline CDR1 is SQVTM and CDR2 is ANQGSEA. CDR3 nucleotides: TGCAGCGTTGACAGGGACAATAACGGGGAGCTGTTTTTT. Its protein is CSVDRDNNGELFF.

The V call is TRBV7-9, the J call TRBJ2-7, with 8 bases aligning to TRBD1. The V gene's germline CDR1 is SEHNR and CDR2 FQNEAQ (reference sequence). CDR3 length: 15 amino acids. Trimming took 1 base from V and 4 from J; bases not matched to a gene: 6. CDR3 loop: CASSLVTGGPYEQYF. The CDR3 DNA sequence: TGTGCCAGCAGCTTAGTTACAGGGGGGCCATACGAGCAGTACTTC.

Comment on this clone: This same CDR3 is encoded by further DNA sequences in the sample. The chain uses TRBV2 and TRBJ2-1; 7 nucleotides align to TRBD2. The V gene end was trimmed by 5 bases and the J gene end by 8 bases; junction bases not matched to a gene: 9. The germline CDR1 and CDR2 sequences are SNHLY and FYNNEI. The CDR3 contains 14 residues. CDR3 protein: CASSIWEGRHEQFF. The CDR3 DNA is TGTGCCAGCAGTATCTGGGAGGGCCGTCATGAGCAGTTCTTC.

The rearrangement joins TRBV5-1 to TRBJ2-1, with 10 bases identical to TRBD1. This CDR3 contains 16 residues. Germline V gene sequence: CDR1 SGHRS, CDR2 YFSETQ. The ends lost 6 bases at V and 2 bases at J; junction bases unmatched: 8. In nucleotides, the CDR3 is TGCGCCAGCACCCCTGGGGGGACAGGGGCCTACAATGAGCAGTTCTTC. It codes for CASTPGGTGAYNEQFF.

J is TRBJ2-1 and V is TRBV9; D is ambiguous. The V gene lost 0 bases and the J gene lost 4 bases, with 11 bases spanning the gap. The CDR3 contains 15 residues. Germline values: CDR1 SGDLS, CDR2 YYNGEE. CDR3 DNA sequence: TGTGCCAGCAGCGTAGAGTCTGCGGCTTACAATGAGCAGTTCTTC. Amino acid sequence: CASSVESAAYNEQFF.

The chain joins TRBV25-1 to TRBJ1-2, with D perhaps TRBD1 (6 bases). The ends were cut back, 2 bases at V and 6 bases at J, with 10 bases in the middle. In germline, CDR1 is MGHDK, CDR2 SYGVNS. The CDR3 contains 13 residues. The CDR3 sequence is CASSEMAGDGYTF. CDR3 nucleotides: TGTGCCAGCAGTGAAATGGCAGGGGATGGCTACACCTTC.